This is a list of T cell receptor beta chains from one sample in a study of T cells expressing NK-cell markers. No DNA is given; TCRdb re-called the 5' RACE reads and lists each CDR3 protein once. The sample totals 550,000 to 600,000 distinct CDR3 sequences; its top ten clones hold around 3.3%. The specimen was blood T cells: a sorted CD56 or NKG2C T cell subset, CD4+ or CD8+ T cells, or bulk PBMC T cells (not recorded which). All receptors derive from a man aged 18-30 years in good health. Each CDR3 is given with its conserved first and last residue.

J: TRBJ2-5; V: TRBV4-3; CDR3: CASSQGGGLAGQETQYF
J: TRBJ2-1; V: TRBV6-1; CDR3: CASSEGLAGSYNEQFF
J: TRBJ2-6; V: TRBV27; CDR3: CASTSLGFGANVLTF
J: TRBJ2-1; V: TRBV30; CDR3: CAWSSSATQFF
J: TRBJ2-3; V: TRBV5-1; CDR3: CASSLEGYQADTQYF
J: TRBJ2-1; V: TRBV11-2; CDR3: CASSPGTSPGDEQFF
J: TRBJ2-1; V: TRBV5-1; CDR3: CASSPSQLNNEQFF
J: TRBJ2-2; V: TRBV6-5; CDR3: CASSYFGGATGELFF
J: TRBJ2-1; V: TRBV28; CDR3: CASSGLANEQFF
J: TRBJ2-5; V: TRBV29-1; CDR3: CSVEGHIQETQYF
J: TRBJ1-1; V: TRBV12-3/TRBV12-4; CDR3: CASSPRLRAGVTEAFF
J: TRBJ2-3; V: TRBV6-4; CDR3: CASSDSPSGDTQYF
J: TRBJ2-1; V: TRBV20-1; CDR3: CSGVELAGFNEQFF
J: TRBJ1-3; V: TRBV27; CDR3: CASSPGGGSSGNTIYF
J: TRBJ2-3; V: TRBV5-1; CDR3: CASSAILAESTDTQYF
J: TRBJ2-7; V: TRBV4-3; CDR3: CASSQDYNGTSGHEQYF